Below are 12 T cell receptor beta chains sequenced from a single sample in a study of T cells expressing NK-cell markers. TCRdb derives one entry per CDR3 protein from the 5' RACE reads, leaving out DNA. This table holds roughly 180,000 distinct CDR3 sequences. The specimen sequenced was blood T cells: a sorted CD56 or NKG2C T cell subset, CD4+ or CD8+ T cells, or bulk PBMC T cells (not recorded which). These receptors all stem from a woman aged 18 to 75 in good health.

This chain links TRBV25-1 with TRBJ2-5. The V gene's germline CDR1 is MGHDK and CDR2 SYGVNS. The CDR3 contains 12 residues. CDR3 loop: CASLIRASIQYF.

CDR3 protein: CASSSFTLQPGSYEQYF. The V call is TRBV5-1, the J call TRBJ2-7; TCRdb proposes TRBD1, but this gene call is untestable without DNA. From germline, CDR1 is SGHRS and CDR2 YFSETQ. The CDR3 runs to 17 residues.

This chain connects TRBV5-1 to TRBJ2-1. Germline loops: CDR1 SGHRS, CDR2 YFSETQ. The CDR3 is 14 residues long. The CDR3 sequence: CASSPNTAGEAQFF.

The rearrangement links TRBV24-1 to TRBJ2-3; TCRdb's D call of TRBD2 is untestable without DNA. Germline V gives CDR1 KGHDR, CDR2 SFDVKD. The CDR3 contains 20 residues. The CDR3 sequence is CATSDAGHSGTSGPTDTQYF.

The chain has TRBV9 and TRBJ1-1; there is no DNA to check the TCRdb D call of TRBD1. From germline, CDR1 is SGDLS and CDR2 YYNGEE. The CDR3 is made up of 17 amino acids. Here the CDR3 reads CASSVGGGGPQNTEAFF.

The rearrangement joins TRBV20-1 to TRBJ1-3; absent DNA, TCRdb's TRBD1 call cannot be checked. CDR3 length: 14 residues. The germline V gene has CDR1 DFQATT and CDR2 SNEGSKA (reference sequence). Here the CDR3 reads CSASYQGQGNTIYF.

The chain links TRBV12-3 or TRBV12-4 to TRBJ2-4; TCRdb calls TRBD1, which cannot be checked without DNA. CDR3 size: 16 residues. CDR3 sequence: CASRTSGQGEVDIQYF.

This sequence joins TRBV24-1 and TRBJ2-5. Germline lookup yields CDR1 KGHDR and CDR2 SFDVKD. This CDR3 contains 13 residues. The CDR3 sequence: CATSEPSFKTQYF.

This rearrangement joins TRBV25-1 to TRBJ2-5; without DNA, the TCRdb call of TRBD2 cannot be checked. Per germline, CDR1 MGHDK and CDR2 SYGVNS. The CDR3 runs to 15 residues. CDR3 in amino acids: CASSAVAGSQETQYF.

V is TRBV14 and J is TRBJ2-7. The CDR3 extends over 12 amino acids. Germline V CDR1 and CDR2: SGHDN, FVKESK. CDR3 amino acids: CASSPDFYEQYF.

This chain connects TRBV5-6 to TRBJ1-5; the D call from TCRdb, TRBD1, cannot be confirmed without DNA. Germline V gives CDR1 SGHDT, CDR2 YYEEEE. There are 15 residues in the CDR3. Here the CDR3 reads CASSFGTGGHQPQHF.

The chain has TRBV20-1 and TRBJ2-1; TCRdb's D call of TRBD2 is untestable without DNA. Germline CDR1 reads DFQATT; CDR2 reads SNEGSKA (reference sequence). The CDR3 length is 16 residues. CDR3 region: CSATLSSGIRGNEQFF.